This T cell receptor (beta chain) was documented in a study of spatial heterogeneity in lung cancer. On the study more broadly: Tumor regions showed TCR transcript counts that correlated strongly with a T cell module score from matched bulk RNA-seq.

This clonotype was seen ten or more times. Its antigen is currently unknown. Study-level findings and limits: Tumoral mutation counts were tracked by counts of expanded intratumoral alpha and beta TCRs.

Each CDR3 protein is one row after TCRdb ran MiXCR on the 5' RACE reads. The sample includes around 100,000 distinct CDR3 sequences, around 4.3% of them seen just once. Described time point: sample taken at primary tumor resection. This CDR3 spans 15 amino acids. CDR1 ENHRY and CDR2 SYGVKD come from the germline V gene. With 3 bases removed from V and 2 bases from J, the gap between germline ends came to 12 bases. The source material was lung tumor tissue, sampled at surgery. This sequence originates from a male donor with early-stage non-small cell lung cancer. This chain uses TRBV10-3 with TRBJ2-3; a weak D match, TRBD1 (6 bases). The CDR3: CAISDQGPATDTQYF. CDR3 nucleotide sequence: TGTGCCATCAGTGACCAGGGGCCCGCCACAGATACGCAGTATTTT.